This T cell receptor beta chain was documented in a study of blood T cell repertoires in COVID-19. Study details: Italy, Spain and the United States were the sources of the convalescent and acute COVID-19 samples. PBMCs, B-cell-depleted T cells, or T cells were the source of the cDNA or gDNA that made up the material.

The data were produced by immunoSEQ multiplex PCR, yet TCRdb's version contains in-frame clones alone and is incomplete. The sample has around 68,000 clones, 65% to 80% seen once. This clone showed up just once. The germline gives CDR1 MNHEY, CDR2 SVGEGT. This CDR3 comprises 17 residues. J gave up 8 bases and V 5 bases, and 12 bases lay outside the gene matches. The V gene is TRBV6-2 or TRBV6-3, the J gene TRBJ2-1; the match to TRBD2 covers 13 bases. This clonotype was sampled from a woman in her fifties or sixties with acute or convalescent COVID-19. Sequenced input: peripheral blood. The CDR3 nucleotides read TGTGCCAGCAGTCCCGTACTAGCGGGAGGGCAAGAACATGAGCAGTTCTTC. Protein: CASSPVLAGGQEHEQFF.